Given below is one T cell receptor (beta chain) in context. This entry is derived from a study of beta chain features in type 1 diabetes. Study at large: The examined sorted cells totaled some 99 million across samples.

cDNA synthesis used the whole RNA isolate, giving expressed TCRB sequences. TCRdb's table, derived via immunoSEQ multiplex PCR, lists solely in-frame clones and lacks some. The data hold 130,000 to 150,000 clones, with 48% observed a single time. The sequenced sample consisted of Tregs from blood. This clonotype was sampled from a man in his late teens or twenties in good health.

CDR3: CASSPQGSLETQYF. CDR3 DNA sequence: TGTGCCAGCAGTCCACAGGGTTCGTTAGAGACCCAGTACTTC. The rearrangement uses TRBV6-1 and TRBJ2-5; D is perhaps TRBD1 (6 bases). The V end was cut by 5 bases, the J end by 4 bases, with 14 bases between. This CDR3 is 14 amino acids long. Per germline, CDR1 MNHNS and CDR2 SASEGT.